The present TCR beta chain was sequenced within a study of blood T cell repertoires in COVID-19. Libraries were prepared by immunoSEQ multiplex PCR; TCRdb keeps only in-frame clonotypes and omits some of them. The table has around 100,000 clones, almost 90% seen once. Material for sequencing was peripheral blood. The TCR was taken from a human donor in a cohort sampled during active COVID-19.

CDR3 nucleotide sequence: TGTGCCAGCAGCGTACTTGAGAATTCACCCCTCCACTTT. It is translated as CASSVLENSPLHF. V gene TRBV9 combines with J gene TRBJ1-6; D is unclear. CDR3 size: 13 residues. Germline CDR1 is SGDLS and CDR2 is YYNGEE. Trimming took 1 base from V and 7 from J, leaving 6 bases between them.